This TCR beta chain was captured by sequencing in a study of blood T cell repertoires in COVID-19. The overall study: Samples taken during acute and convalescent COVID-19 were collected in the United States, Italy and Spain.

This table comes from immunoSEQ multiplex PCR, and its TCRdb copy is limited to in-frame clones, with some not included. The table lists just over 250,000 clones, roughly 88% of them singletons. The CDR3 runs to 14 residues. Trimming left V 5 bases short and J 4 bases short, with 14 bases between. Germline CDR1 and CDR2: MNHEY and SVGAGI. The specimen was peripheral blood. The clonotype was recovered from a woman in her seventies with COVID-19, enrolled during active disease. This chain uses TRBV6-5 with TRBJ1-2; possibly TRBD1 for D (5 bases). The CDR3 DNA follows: TGTGCCAGCAGTCAGGGCCGAAAAGTCTATGGCTACACCTTC. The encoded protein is CASSQGRKVYGYTF.